This T cell receptor beta chain was found in a study of blood T cells in healthy people across ages. As concerns this clonotype: Its cognate antigen is unknown.

For the second PCR, which ran for about 6 to 11 cycles, a sample-barcoded 5' primer and a J-beta primer mix were used. TCRdb recomputed calls from the 5' RACE reads with MiXCR, one row per CDR3 protein. The sample yields under 750,000 distinct CDR3 sequences, 45% to 55% seen once. The CDR3 spans 19 residues. Germline trimming cut 1 base from V and 0 bases from J; bases unmatched to any gene: 9. CDR1 ENHRY and CDR2 SYGVKD come from the germline V gene. Findings and limits, study-wide: Investigators treated diversity estimates from one million T cells as underestimates. Relative to aged donors, long-lived donors carried more naive CD4+ cells and displayed higher diversity.

Whenever a sample was processed, at least 6.5 million PBMCs were isolated. The chain has TRBV10-3 and TRBJ2-6, with TRBD2 matching over 7 bases. The sequenced sample consisted of blood. The TCR sequence derives from an older man in good health. The CDR3 nucleotides are TGTGCCATCAGTGAGTTAGGAAAAGGCGGGGGCTCTGGGGCCAACGTCCTGACTTTC. Protein product: CAISELGKGGGSGANVLTF.